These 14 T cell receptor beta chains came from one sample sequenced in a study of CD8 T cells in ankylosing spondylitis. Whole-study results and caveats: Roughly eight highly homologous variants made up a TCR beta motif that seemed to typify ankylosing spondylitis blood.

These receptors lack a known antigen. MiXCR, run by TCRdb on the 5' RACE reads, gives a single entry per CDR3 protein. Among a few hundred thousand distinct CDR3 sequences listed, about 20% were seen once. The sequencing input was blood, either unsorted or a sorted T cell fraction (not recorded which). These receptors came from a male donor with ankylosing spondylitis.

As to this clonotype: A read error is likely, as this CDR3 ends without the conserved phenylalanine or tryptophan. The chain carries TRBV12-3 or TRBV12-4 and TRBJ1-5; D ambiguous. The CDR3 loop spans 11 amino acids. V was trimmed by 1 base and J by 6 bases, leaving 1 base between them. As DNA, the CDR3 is TGTGCCAGCAGTTTAGGTCAGCCCCAGCATTTA. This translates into CASSLGQPQHL.

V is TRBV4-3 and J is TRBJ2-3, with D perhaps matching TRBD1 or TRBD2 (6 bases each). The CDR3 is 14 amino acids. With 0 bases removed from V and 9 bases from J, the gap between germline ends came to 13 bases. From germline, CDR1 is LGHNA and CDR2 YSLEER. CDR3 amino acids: CASSQDIVGGTQYF. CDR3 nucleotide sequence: TGCGCCAGCAGCCAAGATATAGTAGGGGGGACGCAGTATTTT.

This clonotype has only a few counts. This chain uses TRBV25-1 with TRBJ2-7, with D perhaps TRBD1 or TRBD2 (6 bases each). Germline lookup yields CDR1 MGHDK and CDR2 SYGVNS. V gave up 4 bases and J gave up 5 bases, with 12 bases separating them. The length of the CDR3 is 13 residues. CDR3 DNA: TGTGCCAGCAGTGGGGGGGCAGCCCACGAGCAGTACTTC. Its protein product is CASSGGAAHEQYF.

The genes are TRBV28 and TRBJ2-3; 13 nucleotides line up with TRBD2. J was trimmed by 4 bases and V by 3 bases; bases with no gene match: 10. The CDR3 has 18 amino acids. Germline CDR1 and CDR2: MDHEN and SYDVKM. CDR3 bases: TGTGCCAGCAGTTTGGTACTAGCGGGAGGGCCTCGGGCAGATACGCAGTATTTT. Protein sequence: CASSLVLAGGPRADTQYF.

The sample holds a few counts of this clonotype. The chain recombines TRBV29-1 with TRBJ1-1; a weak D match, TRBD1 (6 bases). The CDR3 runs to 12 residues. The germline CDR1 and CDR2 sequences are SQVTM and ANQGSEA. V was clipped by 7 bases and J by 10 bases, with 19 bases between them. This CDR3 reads CSGLDWARGAFF. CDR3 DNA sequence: TGCAGCGGATTGGATTGGGCCAGGGGAGCTTTCTTT.

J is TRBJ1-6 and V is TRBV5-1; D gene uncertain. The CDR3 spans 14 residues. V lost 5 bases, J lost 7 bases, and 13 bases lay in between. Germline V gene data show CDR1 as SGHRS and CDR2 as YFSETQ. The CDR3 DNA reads TGCGCCAGCAGAAAAAGAGGAAGCAATTCACCCCTCCACTTT. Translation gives CASRKRGSNSPLHF.

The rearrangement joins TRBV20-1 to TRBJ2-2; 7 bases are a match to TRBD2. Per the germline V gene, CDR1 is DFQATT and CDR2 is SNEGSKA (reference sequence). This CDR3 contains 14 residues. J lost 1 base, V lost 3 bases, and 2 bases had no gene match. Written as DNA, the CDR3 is TGCAGTGCTAGGAAGCGGGAGAACACCGGGGAGCTGTTTTTT. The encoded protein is CSARKRENTGELFF.

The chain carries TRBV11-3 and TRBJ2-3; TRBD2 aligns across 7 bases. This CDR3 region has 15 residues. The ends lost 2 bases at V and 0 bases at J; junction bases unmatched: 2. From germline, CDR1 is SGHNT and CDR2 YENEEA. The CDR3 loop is CASSLQGLSTDTQYF. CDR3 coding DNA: TGTGCCAGCAGCTTACAGGGACTAAGCACAGATACGCAGTATTTT.

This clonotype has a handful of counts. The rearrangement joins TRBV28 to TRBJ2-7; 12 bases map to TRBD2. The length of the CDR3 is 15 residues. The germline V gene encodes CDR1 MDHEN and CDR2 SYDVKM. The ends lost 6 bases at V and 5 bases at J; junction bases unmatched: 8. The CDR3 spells CASSQASGGDHEQYF. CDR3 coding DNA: TGTGCCAGCAGCCAGGCTAGCGGGGGGGACCACGAGCAGTACTTC.

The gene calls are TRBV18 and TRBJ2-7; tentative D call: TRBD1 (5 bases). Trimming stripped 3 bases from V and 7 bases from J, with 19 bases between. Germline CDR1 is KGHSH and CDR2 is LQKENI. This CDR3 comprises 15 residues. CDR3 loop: CASSPPTDSLREQYF. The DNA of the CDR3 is TGTGCCAGCTCACCCCCAACCGACAGCCTGAGGGAGCAGTACTTC.

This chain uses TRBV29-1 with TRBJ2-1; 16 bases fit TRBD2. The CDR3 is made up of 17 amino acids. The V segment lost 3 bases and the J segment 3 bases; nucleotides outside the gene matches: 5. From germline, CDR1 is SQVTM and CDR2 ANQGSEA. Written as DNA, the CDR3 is TGCAGCGTTGATGGGACTAGCGGGAGGGATAGCTACAATGAGCAGTTCTTC. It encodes CSVDGTSGRDSYNEQFF.

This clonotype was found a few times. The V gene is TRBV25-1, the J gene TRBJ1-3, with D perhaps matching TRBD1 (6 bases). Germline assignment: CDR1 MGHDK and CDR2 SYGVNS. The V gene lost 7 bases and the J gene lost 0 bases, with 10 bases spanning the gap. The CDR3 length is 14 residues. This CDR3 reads CASNGGASGNTIYF. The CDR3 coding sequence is TGTGCCAGCAACGGGGGCGCCTCTGGAAACACCATATATTTT.

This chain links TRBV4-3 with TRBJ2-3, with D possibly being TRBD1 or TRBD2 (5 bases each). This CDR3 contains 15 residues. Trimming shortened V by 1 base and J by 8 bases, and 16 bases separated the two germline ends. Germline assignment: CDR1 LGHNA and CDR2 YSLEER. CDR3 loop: CASSQAGAGRATQYF. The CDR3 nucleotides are TGCGCCAGCAGCCAAGCCGGGGCAGGGCGCGCTACGCAGTATTTT.

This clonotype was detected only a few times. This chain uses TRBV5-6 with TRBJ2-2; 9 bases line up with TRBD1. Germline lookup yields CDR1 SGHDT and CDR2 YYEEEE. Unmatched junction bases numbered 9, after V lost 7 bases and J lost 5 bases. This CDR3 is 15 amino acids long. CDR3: CASGPGTGYTGELFF. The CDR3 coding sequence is TGTGCCAGCGGGCCCGGGACAGGGTATACCGGGGAGCTGTTTTTT.